The 9 T cell receptor beta chains reported below all come from one sample, sequenced in a study of T cells in Graves' hyperthyroidism and ophthalmopathy. Amplification targeted TCR beta CDR3 regions from RNA transcripts. HTBI primers were the set used in a first-round RT-PCR of the TCR CDR3. TCRdb recomputed calls from the multiplex PCR reads with MiXCR, one row per CDR3 protein. The sample yields about 98,000 distinct CDR3 sequences, about 40% seen once. Material: peripheral blood or thyroid tissue (not recorded which). These receptors all come from a woman younger than 45 with Graves' hyperthyroidism.

The chain employs TRBV7-2 and TRBJ2-2; D is possibly TRBD2 (5 bases). Trimming stripped 3 bases from V and 9 bases from J, with 17 bases between. The CDR3 is 15 amino acids. Per the germline V gene, CDR1 is SGHTA and CDR2 is FQGNSA. CDR3 in amino acids: CASSLTLARGRELFF. Written as DNA, the CDR3 is TGTGCCAGCAGCTTGACATTGGCCCGAGGGAGGGAGCTGTTTTTT. Using reference TRBV7-2 and TRBJ2-2 for the parts outside the CDR3, the full variable domain is GAGVSQSPSNKVTEKGKDVELRCDPISGHTALYWYRQSLGQGLEFLIYFQGNSAPDKSGLPSDRFSAERTGGSVSTLTIQRTQQEDSAVYLCASSLTLARGRELFFGEGSRLTVL.

Comment on this clonotype: One junction end disagrees with the germline gene, perhaps due to a read error. The V gene is TRBV7-3, the J gene TRBJ1-6; D is ambiguous. The CDR3 totals 15 residues. Per the germline V gene, CDR1 is SGHTA and CDR2 is FQGTGA. The CDR3 DNA follows: TGCGCCAGCAGCCAAGCGAGGCAGGTCAATTCACCCCTCCACTTT. Its translation: CASSQARQVNSPLHF.

CDR3 region: CASSGNRDYNQPQHF. In DNA form, the CDR3 reads TGTGCCAGTAGTGGGAACAGGGATTACAATCAGCCCCAGCATTTT. V gene TRBV19 combines with J gene TRBJ1-5; D is perhaps TRBD1 (6 bases). CDR1 LNHDA and CDR2 SQIVND come from the germline V gene (reference sequence). Trimming took off 5 bases at V and 3 bases at J, with 14 bases between the two ends. The CDR3 has 15 residues.

This clonotype is termed medium-sized (0.01 to 0.1%). The V and J genes are TRBV15 and TRBJ2-5; the D is unclear. With 0 bases removed from V and 2 bases from J, the gap between germline ends came to 7 bases. This CDR3 has 14 amino acids. CDR1 and CDR2 (germline): LNHNV, YYDKDF (reference sequence). CDR3 region: CATSRDRSQETQYF. DNA of the CDR3: TGTGCCACCAGCAGAGATCGCAGTCAAGAGACCCAGTACTTC.

This clonotype was detected many times. The chain employs TRBV11-3 and TRBJ1-6; D ambiguous. CDR1 SGHNT and CDR2 YENEEA come from the germline V gene. V gave up 0 bases and J gave up 5 bases, with 8 bases separating them. This CDR3 has 15 residues. The CDR3 spells CASSLDRPDNSPLHF. DNA of the CDR3: TGTGCCAGCAGCTTAGATCGACCCGATAATTCACCCCTCCACTTT.

The chain couples TRBV7-2 to TRBJ2-5, with 12 bases identical to TRBD2. CDR3 length: 15 residues. After removal of 5 bases from V and 5 bases from J, the junction contained 6 bases not matched to a gene. Per the germline V gene, CDR1 is SGHTA and CDR2 is FQGNSA. This CDR3 reads CASSRELAGGETQYF. CDR3 sequence (DNA): TGTGCCAGCAGCCGGGAGCTAGCGGGAGGGGAGACCCAGTACTTC.

Notes on this clonotype: The junction does not match germline at one end; this may be a read error. V gene TRBV7-2 combines with J gene TRBJ1-3; D is undetermined. This CDR3 is built from 15 residues. Germline CDR1 reads SGHTA; CDR2 reads FQGNSA. The CDR3, as DNA: TGTGCCGGCAGCCTCAGTGCGGTCTCTGGAAACACCATATATTTT. This gives the protein CAGSLSAVSGNTIYF.

This chain connects TRBV6-5 to TRBJ2-7; 9 bases map to TRBD1. This CDR3 has 14 amino acids. The V gene end was trimmed by 2 bases and the J gene end by 4 bases; junction bases not matched to a gene: 3. Per germline, CDR1 MNHEY and CDR2 SVGAGI. The CDR3 region has the DNA TGTGCCAGCAGTTACGGGACAGGGACGTACGAGCAGTACTTC. It yields the protein CASSYGTGTYEQYF.

The table lists this clonotype with many counts. The CDR3 reads CASSGQGREAFF. CDR3 in DNA: TGTGCCAGCAGCGGACAGGGGCGTGAAGCTTTCTTT. V usage is TRBV9 and J usage is TRBJ1-1; 8 positions agree with TRBD1. Looked up from germline, CDR1 is SGDLS and CDR2 is YYNGEE. The CDR3 loop spans 12 amino acids. V lost 3 bases, J lost 7 bases, and 2 bases stayed unmatched.